These T cell receptor beta chains were read from a single sample in a study of shared clonotypes between healthy human individuals. Sequenced by immunoSEQ multiplex PCR; TCRdb stores in-frame clones only, minus some. The sample carries about 450,000 clones, roughly 85% recorded once. Sequences were obtained from PBMCs. The receptors originated from a woman between 40 and 55 years old in good health. Some clones in this sample may be carry-over from other donors' samples. The CDR3 runs from the conserved cysteine through the conserved F or W. The D gene is left open where the match is weak. The size of a clone is reported for some rows only, either as once, few or many, or as a class for expanded clones.

J: TRBJ1-2; D: NA; size: NA; V: TRBV6-1; DNA: TGTGCCAGCAGTGATCTAGGGGGTAGGGGTGGTGGCTACACCTTC; CDR3: CASSDLGGRGGGYTF
J: TRBJ2-2; D: NA; size: NA; V: TRBV21-1; DNA: TGTGCCAGCACTATACAGGGGGCTTCCGGGGAGCTGTTTTTT; CDR3: CASTIQGASGELFF
J: TRBJ2-3; D: TRBD2; size: NA; V: TRBV28; DNA: TGTGCCAGCAGTTTAAATCTACGGGAGGGCCCGAGTTTGAAAGATACGCAGTATTTT; CDR3: CASSLNLREGPSLKDTQYF
J: TRBJ2-7; D: NA; size: NA; V: TRBV7-3; DNA: TGTGCCAGCAGCCCGGTATCGGGAAACTCCTACGAGCAGTACTTC; CDR3: CASSPVSGNSYEQYF
J: TRBJ1-2; D: NA; size: many; V: TRBV10-2; DNA: TGCGCCAGCAGTGAGTATCCGCCGAGGGATGGCTACACCTTC; CDR3: CASSEYPPRDGYTF
J: TRBJ2-7; D: TRBD1; size: NA; V: TRBV5-5; DNA: TGTGCCAGCAGCTTGGTCGCTGGGACAGGGAGAGCCTACGAGCAGTACTTC; CDR3: CASSLVAGTGRAYEQYF
J: TRBJ2-2; D: NA; size: NA; V: TRBV7-3; DNA: TGTGCCAGCAGCTTAAGTGCGGCAACGAACACCGGGGAGCTGTTTTTT; CDR3: CASSLSAATNTGELFF
J: TRBJ1-5; D: NA; size: NA; V: TRBV21-1; DNA: TGTGCCAGCAGCAGTACCCTGGGACAGAGAGATCAGCCCCAGCATTTT; CDR3: CASSSTLGQRDQPQHF
J: TRBJ2-3; D: TRBD2; size: NA; V: TRBV30; DNA: TGTGCCGGCCTAGCGGAGCTCACAGATACGCAGTATTTT; CDR3: CAGLAELTDTQYF
J: TRBJ1-2; D: NA; size: few; V: TRBV2; DNA: TGTGCCAGCAGTGAACGTCGACCTAGCTATGGCTACACCTTC; CDR3: CASSERRPSYGYTF
J: TRBJ1-4; D: NA; size: NA; V: TRBV28; DNA: TGTGCCAGCAGTCAAGCAGGGTTGGCTGAAAAACTGTTTTTT; CDR3: CASSQAGLAEKLFF
J: TRBJ2-7; D: NA; size: NA; V: TRBV6-1; DNA: TGTGCCAGCAGTGAAGTGGACACCGGGTTTGCCGAACTCTTC; CDR3: CASSEVDTGFAELF
J: TRBJ1-1; D: NA; size: NA; V: TRBV4-1; DNA: TGCGCCAGCAGCCAAGGCCTTACAGTGAACACTGAAGCTTTCTTT; CDR3: CASSQGLTVNTEAFF
J: TRBJ1-2; D: NA; size: few; V: TRBV2; DNA: TGTGCCAGCAGCCGACTCCCCCCTACCTATGGCTACACCTTC; CDR3: CASSRLPPTYGYTF
J: TRBJ1-2; D: NA; size: NA; V: TRBV28; DNA: TGTGCCAGCAGTTTCCAGGGGTATGGCTACACCTTC; CDR3: CASSFQGYGYTF
J: TRBJ2-2; D: NA; size: NA; V: TRBV6-5; DNA: TGTGCCATTGGGGGGACCGGGGAGCTGTTTTTT; CDR3: CAIGGTGELFF
J: TRBJ1-2; D: NA; size: NA; V: TRBV4-2; DNA: TGTGCCAGCAGCCAAGATCCGGGGGGCTCCAACTATGGCTACACCTTC; CDR3: CASSQDPGGSNYGYTF
J: TRBJ1-3; D: NA; size: NA; V: TRBV7-2; DNA: TGTGCCAGCAGCCGGACAGTGTCTGGAAACACCATATATTTT; CDR3: CASSRTVSGNTIYF
J: TRBJ2-1; D: TRBD1; size: NA; V: TRBV9; DNA: TGTGCCAGCAGCGTAGCGACCTGGACAGGGGGCATATACAATGAGCAGTTCTTC; CDR3: CASSVATWTGGIYNEQFF
J: TRBJ2-1; D: TRBD2; size: NA; V: TRBV7-2; DNA: TGTGCCAGCAGCTACTTGGGAGGGACGGGGAATGAGCAGTTCTTC; CDR3: CASSYLGGTGNEQFF
J: TRBJ1-1; D: NA; size: few; V: TRBV5-1; DNA: TGCGCCAGCAGCTTGAGGCAGGGGAACACTGAAGCTTTCTTT; CDR3: CASSLRQGNTEAFF
J: TRBJ1-1; D: NA; size: few; V: TRBV11-1; DNA: TGTGCCAGCAGTACTCAGGGAGGCACTGAAGCTTTCTTT; CDR3: CASSTQGGTEAFF
J: TRBJ2-2; D: NA; size: NA; V: TRBV30; DNA: TGTGCCTGGGTTCCGGGAAGGGTCCTAAAATTCACCGGGGAGCTGTTTTTT; CDR3: CAWVPGRVLKFTGELFF
J: TRBJ2-1; D: NA; size: NA; V: TRBV19; DNA: TGTGCCAGTAGTCAGGGGGGGTACAATGAGCAGTTCTTC; CDR3: CASSQGGYNEQFF
J: TRBJ1-1; D: NA; size: NA; V: TRBV11-2; DNA: TGTGCCAGCAGTTGGCGGGACACTGAAGCTTTCTTT; CDR3: CASSWRDTEAFF
J: TRBJ2-5; D: NA; size: once; V: TRBV7-9; DNA: TGTGCCAGCAGCTTAGGGCGGTGGGACCAAGAGACCCAGTACTTC; CDR3: CASSLGRWDQETQYF
J: TRBJ1-2; D: NA; size: NA; V: TRBV28; DNA: TGTGCCAGCAGCCCCCCTTTCACTAACTATGGCTACACCTTC; CDR3: CASSPPFTNYGYTF
J: TRBJ2-3; D: TRBD2; size: NA; V: TRBV5-1; DNA: TGCGCCAGCAGCTCCGGACTAGCCTATGTCACAGATACGCAGTATTTT; CDR3: CASSSGLAYVTDTQYF
J: TRBJ1-2; D: NA; size: NA; V: TRBV27; DNA: TGTGCCAGCAGGTCAACAGGTACCCTTGGTGGCTACACCTTC; CDR3: CASRSTGTLGGYTF
J: TRBJ2-7; D: TRBD2; size: NA; V: TRBV2; DNA: TGTGCCAGCAGTAAAAGCGGGGTACAGGCGTGGGCCGAGCAGTACTTC; CDR3: CASSKSGVQAWAEQYF
J: TRBJ1-1; D: TRBD1; size: NA; V: TRBV11-2; DNA: TGTGCCAGCAGCTTAGCAGACAGGGCTCGGGTCGGGAACACTGAAGCTTTCTTT; CDR3: CASSLADRARVGNTEAFF
J: TRBJ2-4; D: TRBD1; size: NA; V: TRBV7-2; DNA: TGTGCCAGCAGCCCCGGACAGGGAAACATTCAGTACTTC; CDR3: CASSPGQGNIQYF
J: TRBJ2-7; D: TRBD1; size: NA; V: TRBV7-3; DNA: TGTGCCAGCAGCTTAAGCTGGCGGACAGGGGGCCCCTACGAGCAGTACTTC; CDR3: CASSLSWRTGGPYEQYF
J: TRBJ2-3; D: TRBD1; size: NA; V: TRBV5-1; DNA: TGCGCCAGCTACAGGGGCCCCTCGGGTAGCACAGATACGCAGTATTTT; CDR3: CASYRGPSGSTDTQYF
J: TRBJ1-2; D: TRBD1; size: NA; V: TRBV18; DNA: TGTGCCAGCTCACCACCGACCGGGACAGGGAGTAGCTACACCTTC; CDR3: CASSPPTGTGSSYTF
J: TRBJ2-5; D: TRBD2; size: NA; V: TRBV7-2; DNA: TGTGCCAGCAGCTTAGGGGCTAGCGGGAGGGGTAGGGAGACCCAGTACTTC; CDR3: CASSLGASGRGRETQYF
J: TRBJ2-5; D: NA; size: NA; V: TRBV11-2; DNA: TGTGCCAGCAGCCCCCTAGGGAGAGGCCAAGAGACCCAGTACTTC; CDR3: CASSPLGRGQETQYF
J: TRBJ2-1; D: NA; size: NA; V: TRBV7-7; DNA: TGTGCTAGCAGCCTAGATACCAACAATGAGCAGTTCTTC; CDR3: CASSLDTNNEQFF
J: TRBJ2-7; D: NA; size: many; V: TRBV2; DNA: TGTGCCACGTTCGGGACGCCAGAGTACGAGCAGTACTTC; CDR3: CATFGTPEYEQYF
J: TRBJ1-3; D: NA; size: NA; V: TRBV7-8; DNA: TGTGCCACCAGCTTGGCGTTTGGAAACACCATATATTTT; CDR3: CATSLAFGNTIYF
J: TRBJ1-2; D: NA; size: NA; V: TRBV27; DNA: TGTGCCAGCAGTTTAGATCAGGGGAGGAACTATGGCTACACCTTC; CDR3: CASSLDQGRNYGYTF
J: TRBJ2-5; D: NA; size: NA; V: TRBV7-2; DNA: TGTGCCAGCAGCCTCCGCGGATTCCGGGACCCAATCCAAGAGACCCAGTACTTC; CDR3: CASSLRGFRDPIQETQYF
J: TRBJ2-3; D: NA; size: NA; V: TRBV19; DNA: TGTGCCAGTAGCACTGGAGATTTCACAGATACGCAGTATTTT; CDR3: CASSTGDFTDTQYF
J: TRBJ2-7; D: TRBD1; size: once; V: TRBV5-1; DNA: TGCGCCAGCAGCCATAGACAGGGTGTCTCCACCTACGAGCAGTACTTC; CDR3: CASSHRQGVSTYEQYF
J: TRBJ1-2; D: NA; size: few; V: TRBV6-1; DNA: TGTGCCAGCAGTGAAGCGGGGGTTAACTATGGCTACACCTTC; CDR3: CASSEAGVNYGYTF
J: TRBJ2-7; D: NA; size: NA; V: TRBV2; DNA: TGTGCCAGCGTAGGAGGAACAGATTACGAGCAGTACTTC; CDR3: CASVGGTDYEQYF
J: TRBJ2-2; D: TRBD2; size: few; V: TRBV5-1; DNA: TGCGCCAGCAGCTGGAGACTAGCGGGAGAAGCCACCGGGGAGCTGTTTTTT; CDR3: CASSWRLAGEATGELFF
J: TRBJ2-5; D: NA; size: NA; V: TRBV2; DNA: TGTGCCAGTGGACAGTACCAAGAGACCCAGTACTTC; CDR3: CASGQYQETQYF
J: TRBJ2-7; D: NA; size: NA; V: TRBV5-6; DNA: TGTGCCAGCAGCTTGGGTCCTGACGAGGGACGCGAGCAGTACTTC; CDR3: CASSLGPDEGREQYF